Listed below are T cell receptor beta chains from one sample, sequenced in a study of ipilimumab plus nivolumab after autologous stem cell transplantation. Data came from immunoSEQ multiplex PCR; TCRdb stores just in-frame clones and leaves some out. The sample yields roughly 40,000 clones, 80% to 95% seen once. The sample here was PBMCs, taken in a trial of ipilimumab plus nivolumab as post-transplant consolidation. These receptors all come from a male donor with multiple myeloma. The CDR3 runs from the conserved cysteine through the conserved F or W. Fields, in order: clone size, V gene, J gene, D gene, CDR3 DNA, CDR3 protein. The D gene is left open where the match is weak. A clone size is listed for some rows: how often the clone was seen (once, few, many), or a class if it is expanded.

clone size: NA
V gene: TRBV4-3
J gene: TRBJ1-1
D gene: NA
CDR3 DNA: TGCGCCAGCAGCCAAGATAACTGGCTGCTGAACACTGAAGCTTTCTTT
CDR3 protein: CASSQDNWLLNTEAFF

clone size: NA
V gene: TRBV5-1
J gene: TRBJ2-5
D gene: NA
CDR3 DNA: TGCGCCAGCAGCAGAGGGGGGAACAGGGGATCAGAGACCCAGTACTTC
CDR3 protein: CASSRGGNRGSETQYF

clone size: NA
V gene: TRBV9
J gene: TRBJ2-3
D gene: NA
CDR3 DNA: TGTGCCAGCAGCGGGGCCGGAAATACGCAGTATTTT
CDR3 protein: CASSGAGNTQYF

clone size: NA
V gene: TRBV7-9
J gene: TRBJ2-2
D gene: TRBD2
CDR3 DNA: TGTGCCAGCGGTCGCGGACTAGCGCCTACCGGGGAGCTGTTTTTT
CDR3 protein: CASGRGLAPTGELFF

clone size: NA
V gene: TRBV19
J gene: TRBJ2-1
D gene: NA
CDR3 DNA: TGTGCCAGTACCTCTGGAGCGGCAGGGGGGATCTACAATGAGCAGTTCTTC
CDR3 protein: CASTSGAAGGIYNEQFF

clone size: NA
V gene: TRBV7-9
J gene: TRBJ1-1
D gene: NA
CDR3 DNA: TGTGCCAGCAGCCCGGGGCGAGTGAACACTGAAGCTTTCTTT
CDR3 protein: CASSPGRVNTEAFF

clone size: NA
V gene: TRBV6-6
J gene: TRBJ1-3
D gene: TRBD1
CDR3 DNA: TGTGCCAGCAGTCCCGGGGACAGGGTGGGAAACACCATATATTTT
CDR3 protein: CASSPGDRVGNTIYF

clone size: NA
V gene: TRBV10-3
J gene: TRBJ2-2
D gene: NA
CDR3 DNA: TGTGCCATCAGTGAACTAGCCGGCACCGGGGAGCTGTTTTTT
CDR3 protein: CAISELAGTGELFF

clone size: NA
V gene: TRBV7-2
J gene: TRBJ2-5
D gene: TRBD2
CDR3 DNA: TGTGCCAGCAGCTTAGCGAGACTAGCGGGGCAAGAGACCCAGTACTTC
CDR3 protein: CASSLARLAGQETQYF

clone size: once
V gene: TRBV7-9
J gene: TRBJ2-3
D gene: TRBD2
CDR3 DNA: TGTGCCAGCAGCGCGACTAGCGGTGGAGATACGCAGTATTTT
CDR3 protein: CASSATSGGDTQYF

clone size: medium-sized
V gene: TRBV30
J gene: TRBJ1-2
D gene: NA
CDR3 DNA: TGTGCCTGGAGTGTACAAGTTAACTATGGCTACACCTTC
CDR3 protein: CAWSVQVNYGYTF

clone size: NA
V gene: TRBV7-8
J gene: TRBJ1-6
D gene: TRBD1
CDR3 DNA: TGTGCCAGCAGCCCCCCGACAGGGGAACTGCGTAATTCACCCCTCCACTTT
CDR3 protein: CASSPPTGELRNSPLHF

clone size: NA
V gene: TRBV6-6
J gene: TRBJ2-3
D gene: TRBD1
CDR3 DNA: TGTGCCAGCAGTTACGGGGGACAGGGAGGTCGGGATACGCAGTATTTT
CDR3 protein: CASSYGGQGGRDTQYF

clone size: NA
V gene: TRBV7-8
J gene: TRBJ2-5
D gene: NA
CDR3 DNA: TGTGCCAGCAGCCAACTTCGGGGGAGGGGGCATGAGACCCAGTACTTC
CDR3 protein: CASSQLRGRGHETQYF

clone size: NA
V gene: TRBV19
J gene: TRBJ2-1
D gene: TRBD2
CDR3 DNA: TGTGCCAGTAGTATTGCGGCGGGAGAGGCGGATGAGCAGTTCTTC
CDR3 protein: CASSIAAGEADEQFF

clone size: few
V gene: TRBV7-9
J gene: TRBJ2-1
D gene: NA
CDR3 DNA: TGTGCCAGCAGCTTAGCGGGGCGGGAAGGTGAGCAGTTCTTC
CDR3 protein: CASSLAGREGEQFF

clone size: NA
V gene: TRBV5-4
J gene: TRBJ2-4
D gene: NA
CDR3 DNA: TGTGCCTTACGGGACCGCCGGATCTGGTACTTC
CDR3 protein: CALRDRRIWYF

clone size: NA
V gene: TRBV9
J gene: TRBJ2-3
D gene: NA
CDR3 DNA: TGTGCCAGCAGCGCCGAAGGGGGGGGGCCCACAGATACGCAGTATTTT
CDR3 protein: CASSAEGGGPTDTQYF

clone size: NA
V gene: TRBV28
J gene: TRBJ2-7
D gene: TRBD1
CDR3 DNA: TGTGCCAGCAGCATTCAGGGACAGGGGTTCTGGGAGCAGTACTTC
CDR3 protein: CASSIQGQGFWEQYF

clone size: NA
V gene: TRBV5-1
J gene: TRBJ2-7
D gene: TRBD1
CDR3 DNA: TGCGCCAGCAGCTTCCTGCCGGGACAGGGTACCTACGAGCAGTACTTC
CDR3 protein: CASSFLPGQGTYEQYF

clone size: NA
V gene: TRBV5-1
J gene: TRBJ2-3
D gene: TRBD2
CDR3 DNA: TGCGCCAGCAGCTTGGAGGGCTGGACTAGCGGGAGAGATTCAGATACGCAGTATTTT
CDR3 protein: CASSLEGWTSGRDSDTQYF

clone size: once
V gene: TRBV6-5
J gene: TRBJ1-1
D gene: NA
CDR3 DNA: TGTGCCAGCAGTTATGCTCAGGGATCGAACACTGAAGCTTTCTTT
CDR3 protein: CASSYAQGSNTEAFF

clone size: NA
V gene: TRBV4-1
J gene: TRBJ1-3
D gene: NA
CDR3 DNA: TGCGCCAGCAGCCAAGGCGGGGGGCCTGGAAACACCATATATTTT
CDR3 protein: CASSQGGGPGNTIYF

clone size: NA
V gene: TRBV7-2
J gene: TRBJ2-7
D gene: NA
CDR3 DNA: TGTGCCAGCAGCATATTCGGAGGGCCCCACGAGCAGTACTTC
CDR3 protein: CASSIFGGPHEQYF

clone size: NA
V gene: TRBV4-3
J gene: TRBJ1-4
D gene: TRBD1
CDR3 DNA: TGCGCCAGCAGCCAAGAGACAGGGGGTTTGTTTGAAAAACTGTTTTTT
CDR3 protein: CASSQETGGLFEKLFF

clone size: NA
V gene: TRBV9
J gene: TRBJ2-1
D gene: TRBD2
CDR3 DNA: TGTGCCAGCAGCCCCCGCCAGACTAGCGTCAATGAGCAGTTCTTC
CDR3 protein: CASSPRQTSVNEQFF

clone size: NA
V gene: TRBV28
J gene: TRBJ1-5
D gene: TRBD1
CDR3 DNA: TGTGCCAGCACCACAGGGGCCGGACAGCCCCAGCATTTT
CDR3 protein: CASTTGAGQPQHF

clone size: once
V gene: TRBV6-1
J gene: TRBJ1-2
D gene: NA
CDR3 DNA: TGTGCCAGCAGTGAAGGGGCCCGCTCATACTATGGCTACACCTTC
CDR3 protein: CASSEGARSYYGYTF

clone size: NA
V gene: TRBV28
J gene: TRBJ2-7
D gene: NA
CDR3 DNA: TGTGCCAGCAAGGCCGGGACATACGAGCAGTACTTC
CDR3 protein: CASKAGTYEQYF

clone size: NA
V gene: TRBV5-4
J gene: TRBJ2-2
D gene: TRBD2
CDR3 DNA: TGTGCCAGCAGCGAGGGGACTAGCGGGGGGCTAGGGGAGCTGTTTTTT
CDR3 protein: CASSEGTSGGLGELFF

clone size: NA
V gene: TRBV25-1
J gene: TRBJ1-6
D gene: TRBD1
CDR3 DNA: TGTGCCAGCAGTGCGTTCGGACAGGGGTCCTTTAATTCACCCCTCCACTTT
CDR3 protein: CASSAFGQGSFNSPLHF

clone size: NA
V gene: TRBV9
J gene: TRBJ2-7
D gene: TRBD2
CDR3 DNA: TGTGCCAGCAGCGTAGGCGGTAGCGGGGCCACCTACGAGCAGTACTTC
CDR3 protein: CASSVGGSGATYEQYF

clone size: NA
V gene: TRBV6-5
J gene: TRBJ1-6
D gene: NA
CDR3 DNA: TGTGCCAGCAGTTACAGGGGACCGAAAAATTCACCCCTCCACTTT
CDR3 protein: CASSYRGPKNSPLHF

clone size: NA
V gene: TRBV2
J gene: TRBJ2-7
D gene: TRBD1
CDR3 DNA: TGTGCCAGCAGTGACAGGACAGGGTCCTACGAGCAGTACTTC
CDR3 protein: CASSDRTGSYEQYF

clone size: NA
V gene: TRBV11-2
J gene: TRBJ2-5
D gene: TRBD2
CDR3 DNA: TGTGCCAGTTGGACTAGCGGCCTCAAAGAGACCCAGTACTTC
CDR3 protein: CASWTSGLKETQYF

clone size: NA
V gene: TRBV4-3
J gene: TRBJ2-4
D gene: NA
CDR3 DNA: TGCGCCAGCAGCCAAGATCTGGCAGGGATTTGGAACATTCAGTACTTC
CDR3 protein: CASSQDLAGIWNIQYF

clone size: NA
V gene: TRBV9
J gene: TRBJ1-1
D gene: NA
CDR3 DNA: TGTGCCAGCAGCGTGGGGCTAGCAGGGAACACTGAAGCTTTCTTT
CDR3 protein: CASSVGLAGNTEAFF

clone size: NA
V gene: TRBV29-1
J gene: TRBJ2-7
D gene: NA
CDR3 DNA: TGCAGCGCCGATCAGGGGGGGGTCCCCTACGAGCAGTACTTC
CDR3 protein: CSADQGGVPYEQYF

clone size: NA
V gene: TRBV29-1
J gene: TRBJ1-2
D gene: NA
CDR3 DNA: TGCAGCGTTGGGGACGGGCAGAGCTATGGCTACACCTTC
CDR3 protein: CSVGDGQSYGYTF

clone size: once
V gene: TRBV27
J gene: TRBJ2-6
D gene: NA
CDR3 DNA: TGTGCCAGCAGTTTGGGGACAGGGGCCAACGTCCTGACTTTC
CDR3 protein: CASSLGTGANVLTF

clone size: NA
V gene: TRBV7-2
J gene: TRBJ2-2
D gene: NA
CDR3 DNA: TGTGCCAGCAGCTTATACTATTCCACCGGGGAGCTGTTTTTT
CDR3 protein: CASSLYYSTGELFF

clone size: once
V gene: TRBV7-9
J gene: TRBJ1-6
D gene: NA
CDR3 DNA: TGTGCCAGCAGCCAACCTCCTCAAAGCTCCTATAATTCACCCCTCCACTTT
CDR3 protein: CASSQPPQSSYNSPLHF

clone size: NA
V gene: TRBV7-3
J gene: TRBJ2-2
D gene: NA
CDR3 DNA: TGTGCCAGCAGTCCTACACTAGCAGGCGCGAACACCGGGGAGCTGTTTTTT
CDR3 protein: CASSPTLAGANTGELFF

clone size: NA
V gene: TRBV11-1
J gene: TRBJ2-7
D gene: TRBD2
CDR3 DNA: TGTGCCAGCAGCCCGACCGGGACTAGCGTAACCTACGAGCAGTACTTC
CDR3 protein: CASSPTGTSVTYEQYF

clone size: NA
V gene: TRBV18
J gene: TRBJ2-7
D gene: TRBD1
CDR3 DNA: TGTGCCAGCTCACCCTCCAGGGGGCCCACCTACGAGCAGTACTTC
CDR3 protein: CASSPSRGPTYEQYF

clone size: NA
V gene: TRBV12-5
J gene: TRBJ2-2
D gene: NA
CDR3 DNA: TGTGCTAGTGGTTTGTACCAAAAGACCGGGACATTGTACACCGGGGAGCTGTTTTTT
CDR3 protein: CASGLYQKTGTLYTGELFF

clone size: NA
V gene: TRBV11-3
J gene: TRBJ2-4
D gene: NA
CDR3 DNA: TGTGCCAGCAGCTTACTGACAGAACTAGCCAAAAACATTCAGTACTTC
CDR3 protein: CASSLLTELAKNIQYF

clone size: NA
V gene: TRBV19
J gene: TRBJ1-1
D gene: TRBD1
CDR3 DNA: TGTGCCAGTAAAAGTGGGAGACAGGGACTGAACACTGAAGCTTTCTTT
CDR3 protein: CASKSGRQGLNTEAFF

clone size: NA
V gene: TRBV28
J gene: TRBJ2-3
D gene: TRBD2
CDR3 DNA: TGTGCCAGCAGTTTTGGCGGGAGCGATACGCAGTATTTT
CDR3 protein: CASSFGGSDTQYF

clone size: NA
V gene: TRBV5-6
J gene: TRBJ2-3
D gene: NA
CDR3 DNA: TGTGCCAGCAGCCAGGAGGGTACGCAGTATTTT
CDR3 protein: CASSQEGTQYF

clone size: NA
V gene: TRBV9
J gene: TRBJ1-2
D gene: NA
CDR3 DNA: TGTGCCAGCAGCGCACAGGTCCACGGGAGGGGCTACACCTTC
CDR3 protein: CASSAQVHGRGYTF

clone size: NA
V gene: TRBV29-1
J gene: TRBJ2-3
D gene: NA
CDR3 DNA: TGCAGCGTTCGCGGAAAACTTTTGGATACGCAGTATTTT
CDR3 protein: CSVRGKLLDTQYF

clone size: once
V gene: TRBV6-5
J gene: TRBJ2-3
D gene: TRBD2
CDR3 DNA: TGTGCCAGCAGTTACTCGAGTCTAGCGGGCACAGATACGCAGTATTTT
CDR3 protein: CASSYSSLAGTDTQYF

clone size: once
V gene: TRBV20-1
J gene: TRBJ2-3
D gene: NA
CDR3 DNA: TGCAGTGCTGGGCCTCGAGATACGCAGTATTTT
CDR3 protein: CSAGPRDTQYF

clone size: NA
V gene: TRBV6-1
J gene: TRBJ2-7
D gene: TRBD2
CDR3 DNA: TGTGCCAGCAGTAACCCTAGCGGGGGAGTCGAGCAGTACTTC
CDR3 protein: CASSNPSGGVEQYF

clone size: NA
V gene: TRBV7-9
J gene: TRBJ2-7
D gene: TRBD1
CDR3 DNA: TGTGCCAGCAGCTTAGGAGACAGGGGTCGCGAGCAGTACTTC
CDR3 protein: CASSLGDRGREQYF

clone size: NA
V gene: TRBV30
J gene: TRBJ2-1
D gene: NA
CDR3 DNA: TGTGCCTGGAGTCCCAGAAACGAGGGGCAGTTCTTC
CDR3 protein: CAWSPRNEGQFF

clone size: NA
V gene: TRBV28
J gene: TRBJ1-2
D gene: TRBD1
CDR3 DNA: TGTGCCAGCAACCCGACAGGGCTGTATGGCTACACCTTC
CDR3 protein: CASNPTGLYGYTF